The 8 T cell receptor beta chains reported below all come from one sample, sequenced in a study of CD8 T cells in Susac syndrome. Random hexamers primed reverse transcription of about 0.5 to 1 ug RNA. TCRdb analysed the immunoSEQ multiplex PCR reads with MiXCR anew, one entry per CDR3 protein. Of 150,000 to 200,000 distinct CDR3 sequences in the sample, approximately 94% are singletons; the top ten hold 0.085% to 0.095%. Specimen: CD4+ T cells from PBMCs. These receptors originate from a human donor with multiple sclerosis.

This clonotype has only a few counts. The CDR3 sequence: CASSPDTSYEQYF. CDR3 nucleotides: TGTGCCAGCAGTCCGGACACCTCCTACGAGCAGTACTTC. V and J are TRBV6-6 and TRBJ2-7, with D perhaps matching TRBD1 (5 bases). Germline CDR1 and CDR2: MNHNY and SVGAGI (reference sequence). Deletions cut 5 bases from V and 0 bases from J, with 8 bases between. CDR3 length: 13 residues.

V gene TRBV28 combines with J gene TRBJ2-7; D is unresolved. The V and J ends lost 7 bases and 1 base respectively, with 5 bases between them. The germline V gene has CDR1 MDHEN and CDR2 SYDVKM. This CDR3 contains 11 residues. In DNA form, the CDR3 reads TGTGCCAGCACCAAGTCCTACGAGCAGTACTTC. Amino acids: CASTKSYEQYF.

The rearrangement links TRBV2 to TRBJ2-5, with 7 bases fitting TRBD1. The trim removed 8 bases at V and 3 bases at J, leaving 6 bases unmatched. Germline values: CDR1 SNHLY, CDR2 FYNNEI. This CDR3 contains 13 residues. The CDR3 region is CASPGQAEETQYF. CDR3 coding DNA: TGTGCCAGCCCTGGACAGGCCGAAGAGACCCAGTACTTC.

This chain connects TRBV7-2 to TRBJ1-2, with unresolved D. Germline values: CDR1 SGHTA, CDR2 FQGNSA. The CDR3 runs 12 residues. Trimming left V 3 bases short and J 8 bases short, with 10 bases between. This chain's CDR3 is CASSLSEWGYTF. The CDR3 DNA reads TGTGCCAGCAGCTTGTCGGAATGGGGCTACACCTTC.

The chain employs TRBV20-1 and TRBJ1-1; D gene uncertain. Germline loops: CDR1 DFQATT, CDR2 SNEGSKA (reference sequence). The CDR3 contains 12 residues. V was trimmed by 2 bases and J by 3 bases, leaving 7 bases between them. Here the CDR3 reads CSARSGHTEAFF. The CDR3 bases are TGCAGTGCTAGATCCGGGCACACTGAAGCTTTCTTT.

The V gene is TRBV29-1, the J gene TRBJ1-1, with unresolved D. Per germline, CDR1 SQVTM and CDR2 ANQGSEA. Trimming pared 8 bases from V and 12 bases from J, leaving 22 bases between. The CDR3 is 12 amino acids. CDR3 region: CSLHLGPSGTFF. CDR3 in DNA: TGCAGCCTTCATCTTGGACCCTCCGGGACTTTCTTT.

This chain connects TRBV7-9 to TRBJ1-1; D is ambiguous. The CDR3 totals 17 residues. Germline-derived CDR1 and CDR2 are SEHNR and FQNEAQ (reference sequence). Trimming left V 5 bases short and J 1 base short, with 20 bases between. The CDR3 protein is CASSAPHPVVSNTEAFF. The CDR3 DNA is TGTGCCAGCAGCGCCCCCCACCCAGTGGTCTCGAACACTGAAGCTTTCTTT.

The table lists this clonotype with a count of one. The V call is TRBV18, the J call TRBJ1-5; no clear D. The CDR3 is made up of 15 amino acids. V was pared by 2 bases and J by 1 base, with 9 bases between. From germline, CDR1 is KGHSH and CDR2 LQKENI. CDR3 in DNA: TGTGCCAGCTCACCAAACTTCGACAGCAATCAGCCCCAGCATTTT. This translates into CASSPNFDSNQPQHF. Using reference TRBV18 and TRBJ1-5 for the parts outside the CDR3, the full variable domain is NAGVMQNPRHLVRRRGQEARLRCSPMKGHSHVYWYRQLPEEGLKFMVYLQKENIIDESGMPKERFSAEFPKEGPSILRIQQVVRGDSAAYFCASSPNFDSNQPQHFGDGTRLSIL.